This T cell receptor (beta chain) derives from a study of blood T cell repertoires in COVID-19. About the study: Sample material is recorded as cDNA or gDNA derived from T cells, B-cell-depleted T cells, or PBMCs.

Two negative PCRs, clearance, or symptom resolution had been documented for recovered Cohort 3 donors. Losses at the gene ends were 7 bases for V and 1 base for J; bases not matched to a gene: 9. CDR1 MNHEY and CDR2 SVGAGI come from the germline V gene. The CDR3 runs 15 residues. TCRdb's table, derived via immunoSEQ multiplex PCR, lists solely in-frame clones and lacks some. The table includes 200,000 to 250,000 clones, 80% to 85% detected once. The chain is built from TRBV6-5 and TRBJ1-2; 7 bases map to TRBD1. The TCR was taken from a woman between 40 and 50 years old who had recovered from COVID-19. The sequenced sample was PBMCs or T cells enriched from blood (not recorded which). The chain's CDR3 is CASTRTGPHNYGYTF. Written as DNA, the CDR3 is TGTGCCAGCACCCGGACAGGTCCTCATAACTATGGCTACACCTTC.